This record looks at one T cell receptor beta chain sequence and its context. What it binds is not known. Cells sorted as Tregs were CD4+, CD25+ and CD127-/low. The CDR3 covers 13 residues. V lost 0 bases to trimming and J lost 7 bases, with 6 bases between them. From germline, CDR1 is SEHNR and CDR2 FQNEAQ (reference sequence). Study-wide results and limits: Whole repertoires were not studied in the larger cohort, only one V-J beta rearrangement. Greatest tumor Treg TCR overlap was with tumor naive CD4+ cells. In terms of TCR gene usage, tumor memory CD4+ T cells clustered together with blood and lymph node memory CD4+ cells, as well as with lymph node naive CD4+ cells.

Semi-nested PCR with Nested Universal Primer A followed constant-region reverse priming of full-length variable regions. TCRdb processed the 5' RACE reads anew with MiXCR; each CDR3 protein has one entry. This repertoire shows under 65,000 distinct CDR3 sequences, 20% to 25% found once; its top ten account for 3.2%. Material for sequencing was tumor-infiltrating Tregs sorted from the breast tumor. This TCR derives from a female donor with breast cancer. The chain employs TRBV7-9 and TRBJ2-2; D unresolved. The CDR3, as DNA: TGTGCCAGCAGCTTAGCCTTTGACGGGGAGCTGTTTTTT. It encodes CASSLAFDGELFF.